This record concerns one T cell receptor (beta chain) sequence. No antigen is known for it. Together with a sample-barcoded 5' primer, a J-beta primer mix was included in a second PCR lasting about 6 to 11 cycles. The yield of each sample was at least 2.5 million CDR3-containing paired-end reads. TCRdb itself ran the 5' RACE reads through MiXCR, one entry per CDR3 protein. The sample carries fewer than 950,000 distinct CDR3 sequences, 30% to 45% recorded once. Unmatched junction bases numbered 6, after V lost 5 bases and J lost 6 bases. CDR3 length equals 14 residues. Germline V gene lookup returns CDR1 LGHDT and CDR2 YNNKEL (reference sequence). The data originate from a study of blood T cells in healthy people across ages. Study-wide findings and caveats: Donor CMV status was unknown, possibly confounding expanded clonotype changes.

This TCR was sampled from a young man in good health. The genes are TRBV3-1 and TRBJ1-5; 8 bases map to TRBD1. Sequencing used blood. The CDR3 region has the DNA TGTGCCAGCAGCTCATTCCAGGGGGCTCAGCCCCAGCATTTT. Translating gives CASSSFQGAQPQHF.